This entry lists 15 T cell receptor beta chains sequenced from one sample in a study of T-cell memory formation after mild COVID-19. TCRdb called the 5' RACE reads again in MiXCR, with one record for every CDR3 protein. This table has about 340,000 distinct CDR3 sequences, more than 20% appearing once. The specimen was PBMCs or a T cell subset sorted from them (not recorded which). The source is an adult woman who had mild COVID-19 (a few samples of this study predate the infection). Cell type and time point are not known.

The sample holds a few counts of this clonotype. The V call is TRBV4-2, the J call TRBJ2-7, with D tentatively TRBD1 (5 bases). V was trimmed by 6 bases and J by 3 bases, leaving 12 bases between them. This CDR3 is built from 13 residues. Germline loops: CDR1 LGHNA, CDR2 YNFKEQ. CDR3: CASREDRNYEQYF. CDR3 sequence (DNA): TGTGCCAGCAGGGAAGACAGAAACTACGAGCAGTACTTC.

The genes are TRBV18 and TRBJ1-5; TRBD1 matches 7 bases. Trimming cost V 3 bases and J 3 bases; bases outside gene matches: 5. Germline values: CDR1 KGHSH, CDR2 LQKENI. CDR3 length: 15 amino acids. The CDR3 loop reads CASSPEGTDNQPQHF. CDR3 DNA: TGTGCCAGCTCACCCGAAGGGACAGACAATCAGCCCCAGCATTTT.

This chain uses TRBV10-3 with TRBJ1-5; D possibly corresponds to TRBD1 (5 bases). From germline, CDR1 is ENHRY and CDR2 SYGVKD. The CDR3 runs to 17 residues. Between the trimmed V and J ends, which lost 0 bases and 0 bases, there was a span of 12 bases. The CDR3 nucleotides are TGTGCCATCAGTGAGTCCCGGACATCCTATAGCAATCAGCCCCAGCATTTT. Its translation is CAISESRTSYSNQPQHF.

CDR3 protein: CSVALAGARRDTQYF. The CDR3 DNA is TGCAGCGTTGCGCTAGCGGGGGCCCGGAGAGATACGCAGTATTTT. The V gene is TRBV29-1, the J gene TRBJ2-3, with TRBD2 identical over 10 bases. V dropped 4 bases and J dropped 5; count of bases not matched to a gene: 9. This CDR3 comprises 15 residues. Germline CDR1 and CDR2: SQVTM and ANQGSEA.

This clonotype was found a few times. The V and J genes are TRBV7-9 and TRBJ2-3; D is unclear. Deletions cut 6 bases from V and 0 bases from J, with 19 bases between. Germline assignment: CDR1 SEHNR and CDR2 FQNEAQ (reference sequence). The length of the CDR3 is 17 residues. The CDR3 DNA sequence: TGTGCCAGCAGACCTAACCCCCGCCGACCAAGCACAGATACGCAGTATTTT. It specifies CASRPNPRRPSTDTQYF.

The table lists this clonotype with a few counts. This chain joins TRBV12-3 or TRBV12-4 and TRBJ2-5; D may be TRBD2 (5 bases). This CDR3 is 14 amino acids long. The ends were cut back, 1 base at V and 7 bases at J, with 13 bases in the middle. The CDR3 DNA sequence: TGTGCCAGCAGTTTAGAAATTAGAGAGGGGACCCAGTACTTC. This sequence encodes CASSLEIREGTQYF.

The chain has TRBV24-1 and TRBJ2-1; D perhaps matches TRBD2 (6 bases). CDR3 size: 11 residues. Trimming took off 9 bases at V and 9 bases at J, with 11 bases between the two ends. Germline V CDR1 and CDR2: KGHDR, SFDVKD. The DNA for the CDR3 is TGTGCCACCTCTAGCGTGGGTGAGCAGTTCTTC. Translated: CATSSVGEQFF.

This clonotype was seen only once. The V call is TRBV11-2, the J call TRBJ2-3; weak D call: TRBD2 (5 bases). Trimming took off 11 bases at V and 6 bases at J, with 21 bases between the two ends. CDR3 length: 14 amino acids. The germline V gene encodes CDR1 SGHAT and CDR2 FQNNGV. DNA for the CDR3: TGTGCCTGCTCCCCCGGGATTTCTTTGGATACGCAGTATTTT. Amino acids: CACSPGISLDTQYF.

The CDR3 reads CASSNPTDPYGYTF. In nucleotides, the CDR3 is TGCGCCAGCAGCAATCCGACAGACCCCTATGGCTACACCTTC. The chain has TRBV5-1 and TRBJ1-2, with D possibly TRBD1 on 5 matching bases. There are 14 residues in the CDR3. Germline loops: CDR1 SGHRS, CDR2 YFSETQ. Trimming took 4 bases from V and 4 from J, leaving 14 bases between them.

The J gene is TRBJ2-5, the V gene TRBV7-3, with D uncertain. The CDR3 length is 13 residues. Germline assignment: CDR1 SGHTA and CDR2 FQGTGA. The V gene lost 2 bases and the J gene lost 4 bases, with 8 bases spanning the gap. The CDR3 region is CASSLPGLETQYF. In DNA, the CDR3 is TGTGCCAGCAGCTTACCGGGCCTAGAGACCCAGTACTTC.

Ten or more counts support this clonotype. The chain has TRBV20-1 and TRBJ1-2, with 8 positions matching TRBD1. The CDR3 sequence is 13 residues long. V trimming: 0 bases; J trimming: 6 bases; junction bases outside the gene matches: 3. Germline V lookup: CDR1 DFQATT, CDR2 SNEGSKA (reference sequence). This CDR3 reads CSARDYRGNGYTF. For the CDR3, the DNA is TGCAGTGCTAGAGACTACAGGGGGAATGGCTACACCTTC.

This clonotype was seen only a few times. This rearrangement joins TRBV24-1 to TRBJ2-1; weak D call: TRBD1 (6 bases). Germline V gene lookup returns CDR1 KGHDR and CDR2 SFDVKD. V was shortened by 0 bases and J by 7 bases, with 15 bases between the two germline ends. This CDR3 has 16 amino acids. The CDR3 here is CATSDLRAGAGNEQFF. CDR3 DNA sequence: TGTGCCACCAGTGATTTGCGTGCAGGGGCAGGAAATGAGCAGTTCTTC.

This clonotype has more than one count but fewer than ten. This chain links TRBV2 with TRBJ2-5; the match to TRBD1 covers 8 bases. The V gene's germline CDR1 is SNHLY and CDR2 FYNNEI. V lost 7 bases and J lost 5; bases outside the gene matches: 12. CDR3 size: 15 residues. The CDR3 nucleotides read TGTGCCAGCAAACCATACCGGACAGGGAGGGAGACCCAGTACTTC. It codes for CASKPYRTGRETQYF.

This clonotype was seen more than once but under ten times. The rearrangement links TRBV4-3 to TRBJ2-7; 7 bases line up with TRBD1. V was pared by 3 bases and J by 1 base, with 9 bases of the junction left unmatched. Germline values: CDR1 LGHNA, CDR2 YSLEER. This CDR3 contains 16 residues. The CDR3: CASSHLQGKESYEQYF. CDR3 bases: TGCGCCAGCAGCCACTTACAGGGGAAAGAATCCTACGAGCAGTACTTC.

There are a few counts of this clonotype. The V call is TRBV7-9, the J call TRBJ2-7; D is unclear. There are 14 residues in the CDR3. Trimming removed 5 bases from V and 5 bases from J, with 16 bases in between. CDR1 SEHNR and CDR2 FQNEAQ come from the germline V gene (reference sequence). CDR3 DNA sequence: TGTGCCAGCAGCAGAGGCCAGCATTCCGACGAGCAGTACTTC. The encoded protein is CASSRGQHSDEQYF. Combining the CDR3 with reference TRBV7-9 and TRBJ2-7 gives the whole variable domain DTGVSQNPRHKITKRGQNVTFRCDPISEHNRLYWYRQTLGQGPEFLTYFQNEAQLEKSRLLSDRFSAERPKGSFSTLEIQRTEQGDSAMYLCASSRGQHSDEQYFGPGTRLTVT.